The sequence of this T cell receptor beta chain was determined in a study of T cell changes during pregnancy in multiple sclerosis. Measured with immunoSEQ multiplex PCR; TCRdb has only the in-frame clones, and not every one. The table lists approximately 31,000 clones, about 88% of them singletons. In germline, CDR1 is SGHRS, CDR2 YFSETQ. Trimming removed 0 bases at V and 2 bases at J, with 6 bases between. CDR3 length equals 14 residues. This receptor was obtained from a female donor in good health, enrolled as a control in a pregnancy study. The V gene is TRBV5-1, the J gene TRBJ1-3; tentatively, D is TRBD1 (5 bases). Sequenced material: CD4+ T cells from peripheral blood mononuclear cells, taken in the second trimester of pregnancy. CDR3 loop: CASSLAGAGNTIYF. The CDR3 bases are TGCGCCAGCAGCTTGGCGGGGGCTGGAAACACCATATATTTT.